Described below is a single T cell receptor (beta chain) sequence and its context. The antigen is not known. Only in-frame clones appear in the TCRdb table, and some are missing; sequencing was by immunoSEQ multiplex PCR. The sample lists under 200,000 clones, approximately 80% occurring once. These data are taken from a study of cytotoxic CD8 clonotypes in ibrutinib-treated CLL. Across the whole study: Partial responders around 24, complete 2; roughly 12 progressed and approximately 15 stayed in remission by median approximately 64 months. Study-level points and caveats: Clonality was higher at baseline than in age-matched healthy donors and tracked circulating CD8+ T-cell counts. Clonality increased with ibrutinib response but returned toward baseline at progression. Public clonotypes occurred uncommonly; on treatment, they contracted or remained stable.

This CDR3 region has 11 residues. V was trimmed by 5 bases and J by 5 bases, leaving 7 bases between them. CDR1 is DFQATT and CDR2 is SNEGSKA in the germline V gene (reference sequence). The sequencing here drew on PBMCs, taken after 24 months of ibrutinib treatment. This chain links TRBV20-1 with TRBJ2-1; no reliable D call. The sequence was collected from a human donor with chronic lymphocytic leukemia. The CDR3 region has the DNA TGCAGTGCTCTAAGGGACAATGAGCAGTTCTTC. It translates to CSALRDNEQFF.